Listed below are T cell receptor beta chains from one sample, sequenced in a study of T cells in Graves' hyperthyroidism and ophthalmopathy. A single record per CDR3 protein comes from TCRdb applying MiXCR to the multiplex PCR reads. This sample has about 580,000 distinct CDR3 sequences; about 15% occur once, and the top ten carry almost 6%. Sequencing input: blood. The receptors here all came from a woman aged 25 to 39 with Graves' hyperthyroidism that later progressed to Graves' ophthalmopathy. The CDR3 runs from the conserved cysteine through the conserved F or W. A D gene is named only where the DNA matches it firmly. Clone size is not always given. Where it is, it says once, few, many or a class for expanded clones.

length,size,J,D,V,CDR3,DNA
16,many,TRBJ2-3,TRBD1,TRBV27,CASAGYGQGSPDTQYF,TGTGCCAGCGCCGGTTACGGACAGGGTAGCCCAGATACGCAGTATTTT
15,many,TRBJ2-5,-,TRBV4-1,CASSQGHSPGETQYF,TGCGCCAGCAGCCAAGGGCACTCCCCGGGAGAGACCCAGTACTTC
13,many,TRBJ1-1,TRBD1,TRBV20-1,CSAYPDRGTEAFF,TGCAGTGCCTATCCCGACAGGGGCACTGAAGCTTTCTTT
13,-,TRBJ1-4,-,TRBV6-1,CATSPATNEKLFF,TGTGCCACCTCACCTGCAACTAATGAAAAACTGTTTTTT
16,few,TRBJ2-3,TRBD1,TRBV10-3,CATRMTGDTSTDTQYF,TGTGCCACCCGAATGACAGGGGATACTAGCACAGATACGCAGTATTTT
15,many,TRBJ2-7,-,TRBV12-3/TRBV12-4,CASSFRGENPYEQYF,TGTGCCAGCAGTTTTAGGGGGGAGAATCCCTACGAGCAGTACTTC
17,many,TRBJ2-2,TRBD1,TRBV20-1,CSARDLPGQGNTGELFF,TGCAGTGCTAGAGACCTGCCGGGACAGGGGAACACCGGGGAGCTGTTTTTT
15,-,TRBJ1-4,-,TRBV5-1,CASSLTGTLNEKLFF,TGCGCCAGCAGCCTAACCGGGACATTGAATGAAAAACTGTTTTTT
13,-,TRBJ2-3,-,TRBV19,CASKARGPDTQYF,TGTGCCAGTAAAGCGAGAGGGCCGGATACGCAGTATTTT
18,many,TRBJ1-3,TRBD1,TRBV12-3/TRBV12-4,CASRTRTGPLSSGNTIYF,TGTGCCAGCAGAACACGGACAGGGCCCCTAAGCTCTGGAAACACCATATATTTT